The 28 T cell receptor beta chains listed next were all sequenced from one sample in a study of cytomegalovirus exposure and HLA in healthy donors. It was with 60 Vbeta and 13 Jbeta primers that the PCR ran. Sequencing used immunoSEQ multiplex PCR; TCRdb keeps in-frame clones, though not all of them. The sample shows more than 85,000 clones, around 73% of them seen only once. Material for sequencing was PBMCs. These receptors were taken from a female donor in good health and CMV-seronegative.

J is TRBJ1-3 and V is TRBV27, with TRBD1 identical over 9 bases. The V gene end was trimmed by 3 bases and the J gene end by 2 bases; junction bases not matched to a gene: 11. CDR3 length: 18 residues. Germline V gene data show CDR1 as MNHEY and CDR2 as SMNVEV (reference sequence). The CDR3 bases are TGTGCCAGCAGTTTCTGGCCGGGACAGGGTAGTACTGGAAACACCATATATTTT. As protein: CASSFWPGQGSTGNTIYF.

This clone occurred once. The V gene is TRBV25-1, the J gene TRBJ1-2; 8 nucleotides match TRBD1. Germline CDR1 is MGHDK and CDR2 is SYGVNS. This CDR3 is built from 15 residues. Trimming removed 4 bases from V and 6 bases from J; junction bases left unmatched: 10. CDR3 loop: CASSGRQGIVNGYTF. The CDR3 DNA follows: TGTGCCAGCAGTGGGAGACAGGGGATAGTAAATGGCTACACCTTC.

As for this clone: This sample includes further DNA sequences coding for the same CDR3. The chain is built from TRBV6-6 and TRBJ1-1; D gene unclear. CDR1 MNHNY and CDR2 SVGAGI come from the germline V gene (reference sequence). V was pared by 2 bases and J by 3 bases, with 7 bases between. CDR3 length: 13 residues. CDR3 loop: CASSYLEDTEAFF. The CDR3 region has the DNA TGTGCCAGCAGTTACCTGGAGGACACTGAAGCTTTCTTT.

The chain couples TRBV2 to TRBJ1-2; D possibly corresponds to TRBD1 (5 bases). V was clipped by 10 bases and J by 7 bases, with 16 bases between them. Germline V gene lookup returns CDR1 SNHLY and CDR2 FYNNEI. The CDR3 sequence is 12 residues long. CDR3 protein: CATGLLGGGYTF. The CDR3 DNA follows: TGTGCCACGGGACTACTTGGAGGTGGCTACACCTTC.

V gene TRBV30 combines with J gene TRBJ2-4; TRBD1 matches 8 bases. Germline V gene lookup returns CDR1 GTSNPN and CDR2 SVGIG (reference sequence). The CDR3 totals 16 residues. With 0 bases clipped from V and 6 bases from J, the junction kept 10 bases outside the gene matches. The CDR3 DNA follows: TGTGCCTGGAGTGTTTGGGGCAGGGGGCAGCGAAACATTCAGTACTTC. Encoded protein: CAWSVWGRGQRNIQYF. Full variable domain (missing parts from reference TRBV30 and TRBJ2-4): SQTIHQWPATLVQPVGSPLSLECTVEGTSNPNLYWYRQAAGRGLQLLFYSVGIGQISSEVPQNLSASRPQDRQFILSSKKLLLSDSGFYLCAWSVWGRGQRNIQYFGAGTRLSVL.

This clone was seen only once. V is TRBV27 and J is TRBJ1-1; D is uncertain. The CDR3 spans 14 residues. The ends were cut back, 3 bases at V and 4 bases at J, with 12 bases in the middle. Germline assignment: CDR1 MNHEY and CDR2 SMNVEV (reference sequence). The CDR3 reads CASSLSQAATEAFF. The CDR3 DNA reads TGTGCCAGCAGTTTGTCCCAAGCCGCCACTGAAGCTTTCTTT.

The chain couples TRBV29-1 to TRBJ1-2; D remains ambiguous. The CDR3 spans 13 residues. Trimming took 4 bases from V and 8 from J, leaving 17 bases between them. CDR1 and CDR2 from the germline V gene are SQVTM and ANQGSEA. The DNA of the CDR3 is TGCAGCGTTGTGCGGGTGAAAAAGCAGGGCTACACCTTC. Its protein is CSVVRVKKQGYTF.

The chain has TRBV19 and TRBJ2-5, with D possibly matching TRBD2 (5 bases). CDR3 size: 12 residues. Germline V gene sequence: CDR1 LNHDA, CDR2 SQIVND (reference sequence). Trimming took off 3 bases at V and 5 bases at J, with 7 bases between the two ends. CDR3 DNA sequence: TGTGCCAGTAGTATCGGAGGCGAGACCCAGTACTTC. The encoded protein is CASSIGGETQYF.

V and J are TRBV6-5 and TRBJ1-1, with a tentative D call TRBD1 (6 bases). Trimming pared 2 bases from V and 4 bases from J, leaving 14 bases between. Germline V gene sequence: CDR1 MNHEY, CDR2 SVGAGI. The CDR3 has 15 amino acids. CDR3 in DNA: TGTGCCAGCAGTTACCAGCCCACAGGGCGCACTGAAGCTTTCTTT. It yields the protein CASSYQPTGRTEAFF.

A note on this clone: This specimen includes other DNA sequences encoding the same CDR3. J is TRBJ2-5 and V is TRBV30; a possible D gene is TRBD2 (6 bases). This CDR3 contains 13 residues. V was shortened by 0 bases and J by 4 bases, with 9 bases between the two germline ends. CDR1 is GTSNPN, CDR2 SVGIG, per germline (reference sequence). Written as DNA, the CDR3 is TGTGCCTGGAGTGTCGGGGGTGGAGAGACCCAGTACTTC. The encoded protein is CAWSVGGGETQYF.

The chain employs TRBV4-1 and TRBJ1-3, with D possibly TRBD1 on 6 matching bases. Germline V gene data show CDR1 as MGHRA and CDR2 as YSYEKL. CDR3 length: 18 amino acids. V was clipped by 2 bases and J by 0 bases, with 17 bases between them. CDR3 protein: CASSQPTGPLSSGNTIYF. As DNA, the CDR3 is TGCGCCAGCAGCCAACCTACAGGGCCTCTAAGCTCTGGAAACACCATATATTTT.

This rearrangement joins TRBV27 to TRBJ2-1, with D perhaps matching TRBD1 (6 bases). Between the trimmed V and J ends, which lost 8 bases and 10 bases, there was a span of 12 bases. This CDR3 has 11 residues. CDR1 and CDR2 (germline): MNHEY, SMNVEV (reference sequence). In nucleotides, the CDR3 is TGTGCCAGCCGACAGGCCAGAGAGCAGTTCTTC. Its protein product is CASRQAREQFF.

This clone has just a few counts. This chain uses TRBV6-5 with TRBJ1-2; no reliable D call. Trimming took 0 bases from V and 6 from J, leaving 11 bases between them. The CDR3 is 14 residues long. Germline CDR1 MNHEY, CDR2 SVGAGI. CDR3 region: CASSYSPEGHGYTF. The DNA for the CDR3 is TGTGCCAGCAGTTACTCCCCCGAGGGTCATGGCTACACCTTC.

This chain connects TRBV27 to TRBJ2-7; possible D gene TRBD2, 5 bases. The CDR3 has 15 amino acids. Deletions cut 5 bases from V and 4 bases from J, with 18 bases between. Per germline, CDR1 MNHEY and CDR2 SMNVEV (reference sequence). As DNA, the CDR3 is TGTGCCAGCAGTCCCGCGCGAGGGAACGGGTACGAGCAGTACTTC. It is translated as CASSPARGNGYEQYF.

J is TRBJ2-7 and V is TRBV6-1; TRBD1 matches at 7 bases. V dropped 6 bases and J dropped 2; count of bases not matched to a gene: 4. The germline V gene has CDR1 MNHNS and CDR2 SASEGT. The CDR3 length is 13 residues. Written as DNA, the CDR3 is TGTGCCAGCAGGGACAGGCCGACCTACGAGCAGTACTTC. It encodes CASRDRPTYEQYF.

V and J are TRBV6-5 and TRBJ2-3; 10 bases are a match to TRBD2. The germline CDR1 and CDR2 sequences are MNHEY and SVGAGI. V shed 8 bases, J shed 1 base, and the junction held 0 bases outside the gene matches. The CDR3 is 13 amino acids. CDR3 protein: CASGTSGTDTQYF. CDR3 sequence (DNA): TGTGCCAGCGGGACTAGCGGCACAGATACGCAGTATTTT.

The chain couples TRBV9 to TRBJ2-7, with 10 nucleotides matching TRBD1. The CDR3 loop spans 14 amino acids. Looked up from germline, CDR1 is SGDLS and CDR2 is YYNGEE. The V segment lost 2 bases and the J segment 6 bases; nucleotides outside the gene matches: 5. In nucleotides, the CDR3 is TGTGCCAGCAGCGTCGGGACAGGGGTTCGCGAGCAGTACTTC. It specifies CASSVGTGVREQYF.

This clone was counted only a few times. J is TRBJ1-5 and V is TRBV28; TRBD1 is a possible D gene (6 bases). Trimming shortened V by 1 base and J by 9 bases, and 16 bases separated the two germline ends. This CDR3 has 15 residues. CDR1 and CDR2 (germline): MDHEN, SYDVKM. The CDR3 is CASSLSGGAQRPQHF. CDR3 nucleotide sequence: TGTGCCAGCAGTTTATCCGGGGGGGCCCAGCGGCCCCAGCATTTT.

The chain carries TRBV13 and TRBJ1-1, with D tentatively TRBD1 (5 bases). V was cut by 5 bases and J by 5 bases, with 15 bases left in between. This CDR3 spans 14 amino acids. Germline V gene sequence: CDR1 PRHDT, CDR2 FYEKMQ (reference sequence). In DNA, the CDR3 is TGTGCCAGCAGCCCCCGACAGCTGGGGACTGAAGCTTTCTTT. This gives the protein CASSPRQLGTEAFF. Supplemented by reference TRBV13 and TRBJ1-1, the full variable domain reads AAGVIQSPRHLIKEKRETATLKCYPIPRHDTVYWYQQGPGQDPQFLISFYEKMQSDKGSIPDRFSAQQFSDYHSELNMSSLELGDSALYFCASSPRQLGTEAFFGQGTRLTVV.

In its sample, this clone was seen a few times. The CDR3 region is CASSEEIDRGDFYGYTF. CDR3 sequence (DNA): TGTGCCAGCAGTGAAGAGATTGACAGGGGTGACTTCTATGGCTACACCTTC. The chain has TRBV2 and TRBJ1-2; 8 bases fit TRBD1. This CDR3 comprises 17 residues. Germline V lookup: CDR1 SNHLY, CDR2 FYNNEI. V lost 1 base, J lost 4 bases, and 11 bases stayed unmatched. The whole variable domain, filled in from reference TRBV2 and TRBJ1-2, reads EPEVTQTPSHQVTQMGQEVILRCVPISNHLYFYWYRQILGQKVEFLVSFYNNEISEKSEIFDDQFSVERPDGSNFTLKIRSTKLEDSAMYFCASSEEIDRGDFYGYTFGSGTRLTVV.

The rearrangement uses TRBV2 and TRBJ1-5; tentative D call: TRBD1 (6 bases). V was clipped by 9 bases and J by 3 bases, with 24 bases between them. This CDR3 contains 17 residues. CDR1 is SNHLY and CDR2 is FYNNEI in the germline V gene. The CDR3 region is CARVQREYRAYNQPQHF. DNA for the CDR3: TGTGCCAGAGTGCAGCGGGAATACAGGGCGTACAATCAGCCCCAGCATTTT.

This clone was picked up one time. The V and J genes are TRBV5-6 and TRBJ1-5; TRBD1 is a possible D gene (6 bases). V was clipped by 2 bases and J by 11 bases, with 11 bases between them. From germline, CDR1 is SGHDT and CDR2 YYEEEE. The CDR3 covers 12 residues. The CDR3: CASSLGQQAQHF. For the CDR3, the DNA is TGTGCCAGCAGCTTAGGACAGCAGGCCCAGCATTTT.

This clone was seen just once. CDR3 DNA: TGTGCCAGCAGCGTCGGTTCGGCGGCCACTGAAGCTTTCTTT. This sequence encodes CASSVGSAATEAFF. The rearrangement uses TRBV2 and TRBJ1-1; D ambiguous. The length of the CDR3 is 14 residues. CDR1 is SNHLY and CDR2 is FYNNEI in the germline V gene. Trimming pared 6 bases from V and 4 bases from J, leaving 15 bases between.

The chain recombines TRBV30 with TRBJ2-3; D unclear. Trimming pared 1 base from V and 2 bases from J, leaving 16 bases between. CDR1 and CDR2 from the germline V gene are GTSNPN and SVGIG (reference sequence). The CDR3 extends over 16 amino acids. DNA of the CDR3: TGTGCCTGGAGTGGCTTCCTACCTAAAAACACAGATACGCAGTATTTT. This gives the protein CAWSGFLPKNTDTQYF.

This CDR3 reads CASSVSRGQETQYF. The CDR3 DNA reads as TGTGCCAGCAGCGTATCCCGAGGCCAAGAGACCCAGTACTTC. This sequence joins TRBV9 and TRBJ2-5; D unresolved. The CDR3 runs to 14 residues. CDR1 and CDR2 (germline): SGDLS, YYNGEE. The ends were cut back, 1 base at V and 1 base at J, with 8 bases in the middle. The full variable domain, rest sourced from reference TRBV9 and TRBJ2-5, is DSGVTQTPKHLITATGQRVTLRCSPRSGDLSVYWYQQSLDQGLQFLIQYYNGEERAKGNILERFSAQQFPDLHSELNLSSLELGDSALYFCASSVSRGQETQYFGPGTRLLVL.

This sequence joins TRBV4-1 and TRBJ1-5; D is unresolved. Trimming took 4 bases from V and 1 from J, leaving 14 bases between them. CDR3 length: 16 amino acids. CDR1 is MGHRA, CDR2 YSYEKL, per germline. The CDR3 nucleotides read TGCGCCAGCAGCCGAGGATTAGAAGAGAGCAATCAGCCCCAGCATTTT. It specifies CASSRGLEESNQPQHF.

This clone was counted between two and nine times. The chain couples TRBV6-4 to TRBJ2-3; 8 bases agree with TRBD2. The CDR3 has 15 residues. Germline V gene lookup returns CDR1 MRHNA and CDR2 SNTAGT. Trimming removed 3 bases from V and 4 bases from J; junction bases left unmatched: 6. CDR3 sequence (DNA): TGTGCCAGCAGTGAAGGAGCGGGAGTGGCAGATACGCAGTATTTT. Translation gives CASSEGAGVADTQYF.

The gene calls are TRBV11-3 and TRBJ2-1; 13 nucleotides match TRBD2. With 5 bases clipped from V and 8 bases from J, the junction kept 6 bases outside the gene matches. The V gene's germline CDR1 is SGHNT and CDR2 YENEEA. The length of the CDR3 is 15 residues. For the CDR3, the DNA is TGTGCCAGCAGCCCGGGGACTAGCGGGAACTATGAGCAGTTCTTC. Translation gives CASSPGTSGNYEQFF.